This paragraph covers one T cell receptor (beta chain) sequence. This clonotype was detected ten times or more. What antigen it recognizes has not been identified. No qualities accompany the bases; no much larger clone lies one base away. This sample was taken from a study of response to subunit inactivated influenza vaccine (dated by TCRdb to the late 2010s). With respect to the entire study: The study used deep quantitative T cell receptor repertoire profiling to track responses to a trivalent subunit inactivated influenza vaccine. General study outcomes and caveats: According to the authors, only a limited number of new T cells may be recruited by each seasonal influenza vaccination.

The CDR3 measures 19 amino acids from cysteine to phenylalanine. Just the 57-base CDR3 DNA is kept, in frame starting at base 1. Unmatched junction bases come to 13, with V trimmed by 6 bases and J by 0 bases. According to the germline V gene (reference sequence), CDR1 reads MNHEY and CDR2 reads SMNVEV. The library was built by means of RT-PCR. Data came from an Illumina HiSeq 2500. Using fastp trimming at Q25 and MiXCR clonotype assembly, TCRdb reanalyzed the public sequencing data and kept in-frame beta chains. Every distinct CDR3 protein forms one entry, paired with its most common genes and DNA. For this sample the table gives about 520,000 distinct CDR3 sequences, of which around 7.7% were detected only once. Around 12% of the sample goes to the ten largest clones.

Recombination joined TRBV27 with TRBJ2-1; TRBD2 fits 11 bases in the junction. The clonotype was recovered from a man aged 50-75 years who received an inactivated influenza vaccine. Donor details come from another sample of the same person, matched by shared clones. The input for sequencing was PBMCs from blood, taken roughly 24 months after vaccination. CDR3 protein: CASSRRRLAGPSSYNEQFF. The DNA reads as follows: TGTGCCAGCAGCCGCCGGAGACTAGCGGGGCCCAGCTCCTACAATGAGCAGTTCTTC.